Following are 24 T cell receptor beta chains from one sample sequenced in a study of shared T cell receptors in the human thymus (dated by TCRdb to the early 2020s). Library preparation used the immunoSEQ multiplex PCR assay. TCRdb limited this immuneACCESS table to in-frame rearrangements with V and J called. A share of clones is missing; checked studies link under half to unresolved V genes, and the rest is unexplained. The table for this sample lists about 380,000 clones; more than 85% of them were counted only once. The ten largest clones represent roughly 0.021% of the sample. What was sequenced was thymocytes. The receptors here all came from a human donor.

This rearrangement joins TRBV28 to TRBJ2-1, with 14 bases matching TRBD2. Germline CDR1 is MDHEN and CDR2 is SYDVKM. The ends lost 3 bases at V and 10 bases at J; junction bases unmatched: 14. CDR3 length equals 18 residues. CDR3 amino acids: CASSFTFMGLAGVEEQFF. The CDR3 DNA is TGTGCCAGCAGTTTCACCTTTATGGGACTAGCGGGAGTGGAAGAGCAGTTCTTC.

The chain combines TRBV6-5 with TRBJ1-4; 9 positions agree with TRBD1. V lost 6 bases, J lost 5 bases, and 4 bases stayed unmatched. This CDR3 contains 14 residues. Per germline, CDR1 MNHEY and CDR2 SVGAGI. The CDR3 coding sequence is TGTGCCAGCAGCCCCGGGACAGGGAATGAAAAACTGTTTTTT. The encoded protein is CASSPGTGNEKLFF.

J is TRBJ1-2 and V is TRBV19; 12 positions match TRBD1. Germline CDR1 reads LNHDA; CDR2 reads SQIVND (reference sequence). V was pared by 2 bases and J by 8 bases, with 9 bases of the junction left unmatched. The CDR3 extends over 16 amino acids. The CDR3 protein is CASSIRAGDRGLGYTF. CDR3 in DNA: TGTGCCAGTAGTATAAGGGCGGGGGACAGGGGGCTCGGCTACACCTTC.

The chain employs TRBV4-3 and TRBJ2-5; 9 nucleotides align to TRBD2. The germline V gene has CDR1 LGHNA and CDR2 YSLEER. The CDR3 runs to 17 residues. V dropped 1 base and J dropped 4; count of bases not matched to a gene: 10. CDR3 protein: CASSQVEGAGGLETQYF. The CDR3 bases are TGCGCCAGCAGCCAAGTGGAAGGAGCGGGAGGACTAGAGACCCAGTACTTC.

The chain combines TRBV29-1 with TRBJ2-3; TRBD2 aligns across 8 bases. The CDR3 sequence is 13 residues long. Unmatched junction bases numbered 6, after V lost 6 bases and J lost 4 bases. CDR1 is SQVTM, CDR2 ANQGSEA, per germline. The CDR3 sequence: CSVNGREADTQYF. CDR3 sequence (DNA): TGCAGCGTGAACGGGAGGGAGGCAGATACGCAGTATTTT.

With regard to this clone: The junction departs from germline at one end; a sequencing error may be responsible. The rearrangement links TRBV7-7 to TRBJ2-2; TRBD2 matches 10 bases. This CDR3 has 19 amino acids. Germline CDR1 reads SSHAT; CDR2 reads FNYEAQ (reference sequence). Here the CDR3 DNA reads TGTGCTAGCAGCTCCACCGGGACTAGCGACCCAACGAACACCGGGGAGCTGTTTTTT. Residues: CASSSTGTSDPTNTGELFF.

This chain joins TRBV7-9 and TRBJ2-5; tentatively, D is TRBD2 (7 bases). V lost 5 bases, J lost 2 bases, and 18 bases lay in between. The CDR3 loop spans 16 amino acids. From germline, CDR1 is SEHNR and CDR2 FQNEAQ (reference sequence). For the CDR3, the DNA is TGTGCCAGCAGCGATCGGGGGGACACCGCTCAAGAGACCCAGTACTTC. It specifies CASSDRGDTAQETQYF.

This clone was detected once. The chain joins TRBV11-2 to TRBJ2-7; 7 bases are shared with TRBD1. Trimming at V came to 4 bases and at J to 4 bases, leaving 7 bases not matched to a gene. Per the germline V gene, CDR1 is SGHAT and CDR2 is FQNNGV. This CDR3 is 14 amino acids long. This CDR3 reads CASSSPGQRYEQYF. CDR3 DNA: TGTGCCAGCAGCTCTCCGGGACAGCGTTACGAGCAGTACTTC.

The chain joins TRBV5-1 to TRBJ1-2; tentatively, D is TRBD1 (5 bases). Between the trimmed V and J ends, which lost 4 bases and 5 bases, there was a span of 15 bases. The CDR3 has 14 amino acids. Germline CDR1 is SGHRS and CDR2 is YFSETQ. In DNA, the CDR3 is TGCGCCAGCAGCCTTCCGGAGGGGTTTTATGGCTACACCTTC. Its protein is CASSLPEGFYGYTF.

V gene TRBV14 combines with J gene TRBJ1-2; D possibly corresponds to TRBD1 (6 bases). Germline V gives CDR1 SGHDN, CDR2 FVKESK. CDR3 length: 15 residues. Trimming took off 3 bases at V and 0 bases at J, with 11 bases between the two ends. The CDR3 loop is CASSHKDRANYGYTF. CDR3 DNA sequence: TGTGCCAGCAGCCACAAGGACAGAGCTAACTATGGCTACACCTTC. Filled out from reference TRBV14 and TRBJ1-2, the complete variable domain reads EAGVTQFPSHSVIEKGQTVTLRCDPISGHDNLYWYRRVMGKEIKFLLHFVKESKQDESGMPNNRFLAERTGGTYSTLKVQPAELEDSGVYFCASSHKDRANYGYTFGSGTRLTVV.

The gene calls are TRBV7-2 and TRBJ1-2; 8 positions match TRBD1. J was trimmed by 4 bases and V by 1 base; bases with no gene match: 5. CDR3 size: 15 residues. The germline V gene encodes CDR1 SGHTA and CDR2 FQGNSA. CDR3 DNA: TGTGCCAGCAGCTTAGAATCTGACAGGGGCTATGGCTACACCTTC. Residues: CASSLESDRGYGYTF. The entire variable domain, with the rest obtained from reference TRBV7-2 and TRBJ1-2, is as follows: GAGVSQSPSNKVTEKGKDVELRCDPISGHTALYWYRQSLGQGLEFLIYFQGNSAPDKSGLPSDRFSAERTGGSVSTLTIQRTQQEDSAVYLCASSLESDRGYGYTFGSGTRLTVV.

This clone appeared a few times. The chain carries TRBV5-1 and TRBJ1-1; D gene uncertain. Trimming shortened V by 5 bases and J by 2 bases, and 19 bases separated the two germline ends. Looked up from germline, CDR1 is SGHRS and CDR2 is YFSETQ. The CDR3 spans 16 residues. The CDR3 bases are TGCGCCAGCAGTCTCGGAGGAGGGTGTCGAAACACTGAAGCTTTCTTT. Translating gives CASSLGGGCRNTEAFF. Drawing the rest from reference TRBV5-1 and TRBJ1-1, the complete variable domain is KAGVTQTPRYLIKTRGQQVTLSCSPISGHRSVSWYQQTPGQGLQFLFEYFSETQRNKGNFPGRFSGRQFSNSRSEMNVSTLELGDSALYLCASSLGGGCRNTEAFFGQGTRLTVV.

Comments on this clone: Other nucleotide sequences in the sample specify the same CDR3. CDR3 loop: CASSDYNEQFF. DNA for the CDR3: TGTGCCAGTAGTGATTACAATGAGCAGTTCTTC. The chain carries TRBV19 and TRBJ2-1; no clear D. The V gene lost 5 bases and the J gene lost 4 bases, with 3 bases spanning the gap. In germline, CDR1 is LNHDA, CDR2 SQIVND (reference sequence). The length of the CDR3 is 11 residues.

The chain joins TRBV29-1 to TRBJ1-2; D remains ambiguous. Trimming removed 8 bases at V and 4 bases at J, with 14 bases between. The CDR3 covers 12 residues. Germline V lookup: CDR1 SQVTM, CDR2 ANQGSEA. CDR3 nucleotides: TGCAGCCCTACAGAGCTAGGCTATGGCTACACCTTC. This translates into CSPTELGYGYTF.

The J gene is TRBJ2-7, the V gene TRBV29-1; tentative D call: TRBD2 (6 bases). In germline, CDR1 is SQVTM, CDR2 ANQGSEA. The V and J ends lost 7 bases and 3 bases respectively, with 19 bases between them. CDR3 length: 14 residues. CDR3 sequence: CSDARGDSIYEQYF. The CDR3 DNA follows: TGCAGCGATGCTCGAGGGGACTCGATCTACGAGCAGTACTTC.

Note on this clone: The junction departs from the called germline gene at one end, perhaps through a read error. The V and J genes are TRBV7-2 and TRBJ2-3; possibly TRBD1 for D (5 bases). CDR1 and CDR2 (germline): SGHTA, FQGNSA. The CDR3 extends over 17 amino acids. The chain's CDR3 is CASTAGVAEWGTDAQYF. The CDR3 nucleotides read TGTGCCAGCACCGCCGGAGTCGCGGAGTGGGGCACAGATGCGCAGTATTTT.

The genes are TRBV25-1 and TRBJ2-7; no clear D. The CDR3 length is 14 residues. V shed 3 bases and J shed 1 base, with 10 bases lying between them. CDR1 is MGHDK, CDR2 SYGVNS, per germline. The CDR3 DNA is TGTGCCAGCAGTGATATGTCCAGGTCCTACGAGCAGTACTTC. Its protein product is CASSDMSRSYEQYF.

The rearrangement links TRBV7-2 to TRBJ2-2; TRBD2 matches 7 bases. CDR3 length equals 16 residues. After removal of 1 base from V and 4 bases from J, the junction contained 6 bases not matched to a gene. The germline V gene encodes CDR1 SGHTA and CDR2 FQGNSA. The CDR3: CASSLENGEGTGELFF. CDR3 bases: TGTGCCAGCAGCTTAGAAAATGGGGAGGGCACCGGGGAGCTGTTTTTT.

V usage is TRBV12-5 and J usage is TRBJ1-1, with D hard to call. In germline, CDR1 is LGHNT, CDR2 FRNRAP. The CDR3 sequence is 13 residues long. V lost 3 bases and J lost 3, with 8 bases in between. As DNA, the CDR3 is TGTGCTAGTGGTTTAATTTTCTACACTGAAGCTTTCTTT. This translates into CASGLIFYTEAFF.

The chain recombines TRBV15 with TRBJ2-5, with D tentatively TRBD1 or TRBD2 (5 bases each). V shed 0 bases and J shed 0 bases, with 8 bases lying between them. The CDR3 runs to 15 residues. Germline CDR1 reads LNHNV; CDR2 reads YYDKDF (reference sequence). The DNA of the CDR3 is TGTGCCACCAGCAGAGAGGGGACGGACCAAGAGACCCAGTACTTC. Its protein product is CATSREGTDQETQYF. The full variable domain, with the rest looked up from reference TRBV15 and TRBJ2-5, is DAMVIQNPRYQVTQFGKPVTLSCSQTLNHNVMYWYQQKSSQAPKLLFHYYDKDFNNEADTPDNFQSRRPNTSFCFLDIRSPGLGDTAMYLCATSREGTDQETQYFGPGTRLLVL.

The chain combines TRBV5-1 with TRBJ2-1; D gene unclear. Germline-derived CDR1 and CDR2 are SGHRS and YFSETQ. The CDR3 runs to 10 residues. V was pared by 2 bases and J by 9 bases, with 3 bases between. The chain's CDR3 is CASSLGEQFF. The CDR3 region has the DNA TGCGCCAGCAGCTTAGGTGAGCAGTTCTTC.

The chain links TRBV9 to TRBJ2-5, with D hard to call. The V gene lost 0 bases and the J gene lost 2 bases, with 8 bases spanning the gap. Germline CDR1 is SGDLS and CDR2 is YYNGEE. The CDR3 runs 14 residues. As DNA, the CDR3 is TGTGCCAGCAGCGTAGCCGCAGAGCAAGAGACCCAGTACTTC. This codes for CASSVAAEQETQYF.

V is TRBV12-1 and J is TRBJ2-3; the table's D call, TRBD2, was not checked against the DNA. TRBV12-1 has pseudogene status. CDR3 size: 18 residues. CDR3 bases: TGTGCCAGCAGCTTTGGGGGTAATACTAGGTCTGTGATAGATACGCAGTATTTT. Protein sequence: CASSFGGNTRSVIDTQYF.

This chain joins TRBV28 and TRBJ2-1; 11 bases are shared with TRBD2. V dropped 2 bases and J dropped 1; count of bases not matched to a gene: 10. The CDR3 covers 19 residues. Germline V lookup: CDR1 MDHEN, CDR2 SYDVKM. The CDR3 reads CASSLPGLAAFKSYNEQFF. The CDR3 DNA sequence: TGTGCCAGCAGTTTACCGGGACTAGCGGCGTTCAAGTCCTACAATGAGCAGTTCTTC. The full variable domain, its missing parts supplied by reference TRBV28 and TRBJ2-1, is DVKVTQSSRYLVKRTGEKVFLECVQDMDHENMFWYRQDPGLGLRLIYFSYDVKMKEKGDIPEGYSVSREKKERFSLILESASTNQTSMYLCASSLPGLAAFKSYNEQFFGPGTRLTVL.